This TCR beta chain derives from a study of T cell repertoires in cytomegalovirus infection. For the study at large: The public TCR beta signatures pointed to both CMV infection and matching HLA type.

Each CDR3 protein is one row after TCRdb ran MiXCR on the reads. The data hold roughly 110,000 distinct CDR3 sequences, with 10% observed a single time. The table lists this clonotype with many counts. The antigen is not known. Study-wide findings and caveats: Of the TCR beta families, the public ones yielded a cumulative frequency that identified carriers of CMV plus the relevant HLA. Ex vivo, HLA-C-restricted CMV-specific TCR beta clonotypes prevailed over the rest of the response.

Trimming left V 0 bases short and J 8 bases short, with 11 bases between. CDR1 and CDR2 from the germline V gene are MNHEY and SMNVEV (reference sequence). CDR3 length: 15 amino acids. The J gene is TRBJ1-6, the V gene TRBV27, with TRBD1 as a possible D gene (5 bases). This TCR came from a human donor in good health (CMV status not recorded). Some clones in this sample may be carry-over from other donors' samples. The source material was PBMCs, sequenced either directly or after in vitro stimulation (not recorded which). CDR3 region: CASSLSAGYDSPLHF. The CDR3 DNA is TGTGCCAGCAGTTTATCGGCAGGGTACGATTCACCCCTCCACTTT.